This T cell receptor beta chain was observed in a study of T cell responses to AZD1222 COVID-19 vaccine. Points from the study as a whole: Repertoire collection took place solely once the T cell response had peaked. Targets within unmutated variant regions were reportedly found for nearly half of spike-specific TCRs. Only 5 or 6 people who got AZD1222 tested seropositive at baseline.

Regarding this clone: Its target is unknown.

The method was immunoSEQ multiplex PCR; TCRdb's version includes in-frame clones alone and lacks a portion of them. The sample records 150,000 or so clones, approximately 90% being singletons. The V end was cut by 3 bases, the J end by 3 bases, with 11 bases between. The CDR3 runs to 14 residues. Germline V CDR1 and CDR2: LNHDA, SQIVND (reference sequence). The input for sequencing was peripheral blood, taken on day 0 of AZD1222 vaccination. This TCR was recovered from an adult in good health. The V and J genes are TRBV19 and TRBJ1-1; D is uncertain. The CDR3 nucleotides read TGTGCCAGTAGTATGGGCAGATCGGACACTGAAGCTTTCTTT. Its protein product is CASSMGRSDTEAFF.